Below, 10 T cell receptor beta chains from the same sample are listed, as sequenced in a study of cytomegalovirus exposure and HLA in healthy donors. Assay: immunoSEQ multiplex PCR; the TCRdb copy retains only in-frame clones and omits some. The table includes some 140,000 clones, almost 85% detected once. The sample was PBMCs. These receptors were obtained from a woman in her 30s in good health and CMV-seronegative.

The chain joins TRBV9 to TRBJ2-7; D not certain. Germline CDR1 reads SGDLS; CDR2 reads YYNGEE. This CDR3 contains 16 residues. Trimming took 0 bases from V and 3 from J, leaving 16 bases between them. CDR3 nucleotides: TGTGCCAGCAGCGTAGGTCCAAGCCCCTTCAACTACGAGCAGTACTTC. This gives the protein CASSVGPSPFNYEQYF.

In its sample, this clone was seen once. Written as DNA, the CDR3 is TGTGCCAGCAGCTTCGAGACAGGGGGATTCAATCAGCCCCAGCATTTT. Amino acid sequence: CASSFETGGFNQPQHF. The chain is built from TRBV7-9 and TRBJ1-5; 9 positions match TRBD1. Germline CDR1 is SEHNR and CDR2 is FQNEAQ (reference sequence). With V trimmed by 3 bases and J by 3 bases, 6 bases remained unmatched. The length of the CDR3 is 16 residues.

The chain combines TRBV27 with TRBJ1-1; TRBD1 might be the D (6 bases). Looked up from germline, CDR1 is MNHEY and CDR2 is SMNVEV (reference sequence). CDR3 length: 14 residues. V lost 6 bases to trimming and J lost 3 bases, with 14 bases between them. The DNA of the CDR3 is TGTGCCAGCAGCGCACAGGGAGAGTACACTGAAGCTTTCTTT. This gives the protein CASSAQGEYTEAFF.

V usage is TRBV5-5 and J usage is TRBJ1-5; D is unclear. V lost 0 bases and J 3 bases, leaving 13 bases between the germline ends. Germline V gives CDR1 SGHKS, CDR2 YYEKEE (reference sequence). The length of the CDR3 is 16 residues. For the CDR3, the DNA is TGTGCCAGCAGCTTGGAATGGTCAGGCACCAATCAGCCCCAGCATTTT. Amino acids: CASSLEWSGTNQPQHF. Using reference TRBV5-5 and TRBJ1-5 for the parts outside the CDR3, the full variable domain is DAGVTQSPTHLIKTRGQQVTLRCSPISGHKSVSWYQQVLGQGPQFIFQYYEKEERGRGNFPDRFSARQFPNYSSELNVNALLLGDSALYLCASSLEWSGTNQPQHFGDGTRLSIL.

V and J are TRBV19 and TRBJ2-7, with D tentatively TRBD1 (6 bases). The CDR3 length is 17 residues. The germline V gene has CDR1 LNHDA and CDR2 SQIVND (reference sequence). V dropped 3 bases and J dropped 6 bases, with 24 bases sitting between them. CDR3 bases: TGTGCCAGTAGTATGGGCCCCGACAGGTCCTATATGAGCGAGCAGTACTTC. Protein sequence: CASSMGPDRSYMSEQYF.

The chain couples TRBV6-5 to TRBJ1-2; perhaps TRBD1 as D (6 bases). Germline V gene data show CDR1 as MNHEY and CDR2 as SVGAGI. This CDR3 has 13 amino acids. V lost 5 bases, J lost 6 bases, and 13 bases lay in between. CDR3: CASSQTGLDGYTF. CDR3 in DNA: TGTGCCAGCAGTCAGACAGGTTTGGATGGCTACACCTTC.

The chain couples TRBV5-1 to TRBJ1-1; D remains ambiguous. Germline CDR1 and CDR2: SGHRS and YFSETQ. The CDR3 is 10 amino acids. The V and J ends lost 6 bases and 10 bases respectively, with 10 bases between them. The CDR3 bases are TGCGCCAGCAAGAGGCGTAGAGCTTTCTTT. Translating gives CASKRRRAFF.

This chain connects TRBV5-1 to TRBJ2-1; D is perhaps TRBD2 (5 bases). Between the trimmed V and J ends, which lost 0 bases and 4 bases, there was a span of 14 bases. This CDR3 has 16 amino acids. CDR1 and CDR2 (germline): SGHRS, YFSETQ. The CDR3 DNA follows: TGCGCCAGCAGCTTGGACTACGGGGTGGGGTACAATGAGCAGTTCTTC. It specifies CASSLDYGVGYNEQFF.

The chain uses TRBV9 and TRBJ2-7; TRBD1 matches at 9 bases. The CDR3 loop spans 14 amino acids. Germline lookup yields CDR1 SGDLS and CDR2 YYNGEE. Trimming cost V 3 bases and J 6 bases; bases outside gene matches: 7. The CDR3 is CASSAGTGLSEQYF. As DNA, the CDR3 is TGTGCCAGCAGCGCCGGGACAGGGCTCTCCGAGCAGTACTTC.

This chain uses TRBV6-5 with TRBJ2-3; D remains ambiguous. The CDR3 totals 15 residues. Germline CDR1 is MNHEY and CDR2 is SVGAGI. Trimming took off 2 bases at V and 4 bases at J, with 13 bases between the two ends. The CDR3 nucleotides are TGTGCCAGCAGTTACCGAAGCCTATCGGCAGATACGCAGTATTTT. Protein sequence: CASSYRSLSADTQYF.